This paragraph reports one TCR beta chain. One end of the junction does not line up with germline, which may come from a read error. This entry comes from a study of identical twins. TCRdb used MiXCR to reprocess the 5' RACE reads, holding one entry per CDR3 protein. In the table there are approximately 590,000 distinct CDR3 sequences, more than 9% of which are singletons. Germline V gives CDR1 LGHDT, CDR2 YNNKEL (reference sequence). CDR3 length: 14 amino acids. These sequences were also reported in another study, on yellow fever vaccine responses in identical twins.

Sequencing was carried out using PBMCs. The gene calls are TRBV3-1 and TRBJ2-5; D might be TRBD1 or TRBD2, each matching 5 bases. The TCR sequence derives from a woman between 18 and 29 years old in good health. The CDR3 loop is CASSPPGRQGTQYF. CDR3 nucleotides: TGTGCCAGCAGCCCGCCGGGACGCCAAGGGACCCAGTACTTC.